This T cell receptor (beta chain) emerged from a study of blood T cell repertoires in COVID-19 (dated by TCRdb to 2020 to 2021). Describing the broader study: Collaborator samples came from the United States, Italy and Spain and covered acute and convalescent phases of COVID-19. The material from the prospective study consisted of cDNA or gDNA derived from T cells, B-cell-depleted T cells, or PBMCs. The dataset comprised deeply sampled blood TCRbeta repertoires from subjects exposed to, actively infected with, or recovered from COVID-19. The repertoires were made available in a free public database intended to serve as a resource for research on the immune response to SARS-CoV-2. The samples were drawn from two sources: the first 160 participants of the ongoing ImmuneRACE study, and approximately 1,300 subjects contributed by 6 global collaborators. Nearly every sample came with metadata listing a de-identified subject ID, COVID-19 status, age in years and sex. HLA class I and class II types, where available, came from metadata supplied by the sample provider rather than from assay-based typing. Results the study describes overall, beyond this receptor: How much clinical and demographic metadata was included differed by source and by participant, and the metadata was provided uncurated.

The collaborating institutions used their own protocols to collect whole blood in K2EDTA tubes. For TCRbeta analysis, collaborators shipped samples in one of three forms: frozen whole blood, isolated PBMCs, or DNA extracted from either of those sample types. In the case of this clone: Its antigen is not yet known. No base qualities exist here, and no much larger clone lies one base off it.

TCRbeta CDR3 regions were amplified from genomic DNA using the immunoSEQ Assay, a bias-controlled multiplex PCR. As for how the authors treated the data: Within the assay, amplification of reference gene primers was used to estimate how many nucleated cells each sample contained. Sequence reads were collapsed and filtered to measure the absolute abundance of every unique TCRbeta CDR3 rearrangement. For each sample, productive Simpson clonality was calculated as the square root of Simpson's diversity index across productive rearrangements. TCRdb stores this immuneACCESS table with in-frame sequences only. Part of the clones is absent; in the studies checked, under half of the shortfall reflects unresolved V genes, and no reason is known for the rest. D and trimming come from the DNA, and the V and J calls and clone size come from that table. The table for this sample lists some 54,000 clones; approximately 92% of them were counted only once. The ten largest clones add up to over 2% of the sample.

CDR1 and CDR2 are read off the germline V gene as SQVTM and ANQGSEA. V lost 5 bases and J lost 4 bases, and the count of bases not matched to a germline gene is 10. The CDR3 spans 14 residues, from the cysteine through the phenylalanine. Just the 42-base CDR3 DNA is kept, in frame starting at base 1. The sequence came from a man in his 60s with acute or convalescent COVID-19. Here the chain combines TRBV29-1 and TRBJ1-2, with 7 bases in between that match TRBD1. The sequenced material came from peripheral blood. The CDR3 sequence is CSVYTGAPLYGYTF. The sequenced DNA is TGCAGCGTTTACACAGGGGCACCACTCTATGGCTACACCTTC.